This T cell receptor beta chain comes out of a study of STAT5B mutations in CD4+ large granular lymphocyte leukemia (dated by TCRdb to about 2022). At the level of the whole study: Among the healthy controls, the CDR3 'QG' motif was associated with a particular HLA allele. Flow cytometry on FACSCanto II or FACSVerse confirmed that purified fractions exceeded 95% purity among lymphocytes. The study compared the TCRbeta repertoires of patients with CD4+ T-cell large granular lymphocyte leukemia against the TCRbeta repertoires of healthy blood donors. Study-wide findings and limitations: The main leukemic clonotypes were found to be private to each patient, although around 25% of the main leukemic clonotypes were detected at low frequency in the non-leukemic repertoires of other patients. TRBV06-family usage was enriched among the top patient clones (8/27) compared with healthy controls (2/35). The data were not HLA-matched, and the higher clonality in CD4+ T-LGLL than in CD8+ T-LGLL could be due to the relatively small sample size. Greater clonality appeared to be present in CD4-sorted patient repertoires than in healthy CD4+ repertoires, and the difference was retained after the putative leukemic clones were removed.

With respect to this clone: Its target antigen remains unknown. Nothing much larger sits one base from this clone, and base qualities are not available.

TCRbeta rearrangements were sequenced from genomic DNA using the immunoSEQ assay at survey resolution. Regarding the original processing steps: In the TCR sequencing data, the lowest productive clonotype frequency that could be detected was 2.59 x 10-5. Only productive TCRbeta rearrangements, meaning sequences that were complete and in-frame, were kept for the analyses. Simpson clonality, calculated in the immunoSEQ Analyzer version 3.0, was used as the measure of sample clonality. Clones were categorized by frequency as very rare, small, medium, large (1-20%) or hyperexpanded (>20%). OLGA 1.2.3 estimated generation probabilities, VDJtools produced V-gene circos plots, VDJdb was queried for specificities, and GLIPH identified CDR3 motifs. What TCRdb holds here is the immuneACCESS table cut down to in-frame rearrangements. Part of the clones is not present; checked against another copy, under half of the missing clones reflect an unresolved V gene, and the others are unexplained. The V and J calls and clone size are taken from that table; D and trimming were inferred from the DNA. The sample table shows 30,000 to 40,000 clones, and over 65% are seen once. The biggest ten clones account for 2.5% to 3% of the sample.

The CDR3 contains 17 residues, cysteine and phenylalanine counted. Only the CDR3 region is kept as DNA, spanning 51 bases read in frame from base 1. V ends up 5 bases short and J 6 bases short, with an unmatched junction base count of 11. The germline V gene provides CDR1 ENHRY and CDR2 SYGVKD. Buffy coats from over 35 blood donors, supplied by the Finnish Red Cross blood service, were used as healthy controls. All TCR-sequenced material derived from peripheral blood: patient blood samples and healthy donor buffy coats. Peripheral blood mononuclear cells were isolated by Ficoll-Hypaque gradient centrifugation. Magnetic purification was used to isolate CD4+ cells from the buffy coats of the healthy controls. Genomic DNA was extracted with the Gentra Puregene Cell and Tissue kit and quantified on a Qubit 2.0 fluorometer.

Specimen: CD4+ T cells from blood buffy coats. The receptor was derived from a human donor in good health. This sequence uses TRBV10-3 and TRBJ2-3, and TRBD2 aligns with 13 junction nucleotides. CDR3 sequence: CAISSTSGGKLGDTQYF. In nucleotides, the sequence is TGTGCCATCAGTTCGACTAGCGGGGGGAAATTGGGGGATACGCAGTATTTT.